These 28 T cell receptor beta chains were sequenced from one sample in a study of shared clonotypes between healthy human individuals. This table comes from immunoSEQ multiplex PCR, and its TCRdb copy is limited to in-frame clones, with some not included. The sample yields fewer than 600,000 clones, around 77% seen once. The sequencing sample was made of PBMCs. The receptors come from a middle-aged woman in good health. Some clones in this sample may be carry-over from other donors' samples.

The V gene is TRBV6-5, the J gene TRBJ2-7; 7 nucleotides align to TRBD1. This CDR3 spans 15 amino acids. The J segment lost 2 bases and the V segment lost 5 bases, leaving 9 bases of the junction unmatched. Germline V gene data show CDR1 as MNHEY and CDR2 as SVGAGI. The CDR3 sequence: CASSPTTGPPYEQYF. The CDR3 nucleotides read TGTGCCAGCAGTCCCACGACAGGGCCCCCCTACGAGCAGTACTTC.

The V gene is TRBV19, the J gene TRBJ1-1; 7 nucleotides agree with TRBD1. CDR1 is LNHDA, CDR2 SQIVND, per germline (reference sequence). J gave up 1 base and V 7 bases, and 3 bases lay outside the gene matches. The CDR3 length is 13 residues. CDR3 protein: CASKRQGNTEAFF. CDR3 DNA sequence: TGTGCCAGTAAACGACAGGGGAACACTGAAGCTTTCTTT.

This clone was observed a handful of times. The chain carries TRBV10-3 and TRBJ1-5, with D possibly matching TRBD1 (6 bases). Germline assignment: CDR1 ENHRY and CDR2 SYGVKD. Trimming pared 2 bases from V and 5 bases from J, leaving 7 bases between. The CDR3 is made up of 13 amino acids. In nucleotides, the CDR3 is TGTGCCATCAGTGAGCGGGGGCATCAGCCCCAGCATTTT. This codes for CAISERGHQPQHF.

A word on this clone: With a much larger clone just one base away, this may be a read error. The rearrangement links TRBV6-1 to TRBJ1-4; D gene unclear. Looked up from germline, CDR1 is MNHNS and CDR2 is SASEGT. This CDR3 region has 14 residues. This chain's CDR3 is CASSEAQINEKPFF. Written as DNA, the CDR3 is TGTGCCAGCAGTGAAGCCCAGATTAATGAAAAACCGTTTTTT.

Worth noting for this clone: This may be a read error: a much more frequent sequence differs by one nucleotide. Within the sample, other DNA sequences also encode this same CDR3. The chain joins TRBV30 to TRBJ1-4, with D unclear. Germline V lookup: CDR1 GTSNPN, CDR2 SVGIG (reference sequence). This CDR3 has 11 residues. The CDR3 nucleotides read TGTGCCTGGAATACAGATGAAAAATTGTTTTTT. This encodes CAWNTDEKLFF.

This sequence joins TRBV5-4 and TRBJ1-5; D gene ambiguous. The CDR3 contains 14 residues. Germline-derived CDR1 and CDR2 are SGHNT and YYREEE (reference sequence). Trimming pared 0 bases from V and 1 base from J, leaving 5 bases between. As DNA, the CDR3 is TGTGCCAGCAGCTTGGACGGAAGCAATCAGCCCCAGCATTTT. Translated: CASSLDGSNQPQHF.

The chain has TRBV2 and TRBJ2-5; 8 bases line up with TRBD2. Germline CDR1 reads SNHLY; CDR2 reads FYNNEI. V shed 6 bases, J shed 5 bases, and the junction held 20 bases outside the gene matches. CDR3 length: 18 residues. The CDR3 bases are TGTGCCAGCAGCCGTACTACCGGGGGGGGTGCCCTCGGGGAGACCCAGTACTTC. Amino acid sequence: CASSRTTGGGALGETQYF.

The V gene is TRBV6-1, the J gene TRBJ2-7, with 7 nucleotides matching TRBD2. The CDR3 has 14 residues. Germline assignment: CDR1 MNHNS and CDR2 SASEGT. J lost 3 bases, V lost 6 bases, and 8 bases had no gene match. CDR3 in amino acids: CASRGEGYYYEQYF. The CDR3 nucleotides read TGTGCCAGCAGGGGGGAGGGTTATTACTACGAGCAGTACTTC.

The V call is TRBV5-1, the J call TRBJ1-3, with D uncertain. Germline CDR1 SGHRS, CDR2 YFSETQ. CDR3 length equals 14 residues. V was clipped by 1 base and J by 1 base, with 6 bases between them. CDR3 loop: CASSLFPSGNTIYF. The CDR3 DNA is TGCGCCAGCAGCTTGTTTCCTTCTGGAAACACCATATATTTT.

This clone was detected only once. In nucleotides, the CDR3 is TGTGCCAGCAGCTTAGGACTAGCGGGGATCACCGGGGAGCTGTTTTTT. It codes for CASSLGLAGITGELFF. This chain links TRBV7-9 with TRBJ2-2; 11 nucleotides line up with TRBD2. The CDR3 is 16 residues long. Germline V gene data show CDR1 as SEHNR and CDR2 as FQNEAQ (reference sequence). V lost 1 base and J lost 4; bases outside the gene matches: 2.

With respect to this clone: This likely traces to a read error, being one base from a far larger clone. Distinct nucleotide sequences in the sample also encode this CDR3. V is TRBV7-9 and J is TRBJ2-7, with no clear D. CDR3 length equals 11 residues. From germline, CDR1 is SEHNR and CDR2 FQNEAQ (reference sequence). The CDR3 sequence is CASSLVDEQYF. For the CDR3, the DNA is TGTGCCAGCAGCTTAGTTGACGAGCAGTACTTT. The full variable domain, rest sourced from reference TRBV7-9 and TRBJ2-7, is DTGVSQNPRHKITKRGQNVTFRCDPISEHNRLYWYRQTLGQGPEFLTYFQNEAQLEKSRLLSDRFSAERPKGSFSTLEIQRTEQGDSAMYLCASSLVDEQYFGPGTRLTVT.

This rearrangement joins TRBV4-1 to TRBJ2-4, with 10 bases aligning to TRBD1. Germline CDR1 is MGHRA and CDR2 is YSYEKL. CDR3 length equals 16 residues. Losses at the gene ends were 2 bases for V and 13 bases for J; bases not matched to a gene: 14. As DNA, the CDR3 is TGCGCCAGCAGCCAACCGGGACAGGGGAGCCCCCCCAGCCAGTACTTC. This gives the protein CASSQPGQGSPPSQYF.

In this sample, this clone turned up a few times. V gene TRBV4-2 combines with J gene TRBJ2-5; no definite D call. TRBJ2-7 matches the DNA end more closely, so the J call is doubtful. Germline V gene sequence: CDR1 LGHNA, CDR2 YNFKEQ. The CDR3 has 14 residues. The CDR3 DNA is TGTGCCAGCAGCCAAAGAGGTATCGGAAGCGAGCAGTACTTC. Translating gives CASSQRGIGSEQYF.

The chain couples TRBV5-1 to TRBJ2-5; 11 bases match TRBD2. The CDR3 is made up of 16 amino acids. The germline CDR1 and CDR2 sequences are SGHRS and YFSETQ. V was clipped by 0 bases and J by 5 bases; unmatched bases: 6. CDR3: CASSLALAGGRETQYF. The CDR3 DNA follows: TGCGCCAGCAGCTTGGCCCTAGCGGGAGGTCGGGAGACCCAGTACTTC.

This clone was counted once. The V gene is TRBV9, the J gene TRBJ1-4, with D unclear. Germline CDR1 reads SGDLS; CDR2 reads YYNGEE. The CDR3 length is 15 residues. V lost 4 bases and J 3 bases, leaving 13 bases between the germline ends. The chain's CDR3 is CASSSSTQSNEKLFF. The CDR3 DNA follows: TGTGCCAGCAGCTCGTCTACGCAGTCTAATGAAAAACTGTTTTTT.

This clone was seen more than once but under ten times. J is TRBJ1-5 and V is TRBV19; D possibly corresponds to TRBD1 (5 bases). This CDR3 has 15 residues. Germline CDR1 and CDR2: LNHDA and SQIVND (reference sequence). The V and J ends lost 6 bases and 7 bases respectively, with 19 bases between them. The CDR3: CASSSQSTGGQPQHF. In DNA form, the CDR3 reads TGTGCCAGTAGCTCCCAATCAACGGGGGGACAGCCCCAGCATTTT.

V gene TRBV6-5 combines with J gene TRBJ2-7; possibly TRBD2 for D (5 bases). Germline V gene lookup returns CDR1 MNHEY and CDR2 SVGAGI. Deletions cut 6 bases from V and 3 bases from J, with 15 bases between. The CDR3 extends over 14 amino acids. CDR3 protein: CASSPAGKNYEQYF. As DNA, the CDR3 is TGTGCCAGCAGCCCAGCCGGGAAAAACTACGAGCAGTACTTC.

The chain recombines TRBV29-1 with TRBJ1-6, with D perhaps matching TRBD1 (6 bases). This CDR3 is 13 amino acids long. CDR1 is SQVTM, CDR2 ANQGSEA, per germline. Trimming cost V 5 bases and J 5 bases, with 10 bases left between them. The CDR3 loop reads CSVRTVNNSPLHF. The CDR3 nucleotides read TGCAGCGTTCGGACAGTTAATAATTCACCCCTCCACTTT.

This clone was counted a few times. The chain combines TRBV28 with TRBJ2-5; 7 bases fit TRBD2. The CDR3 sequence is 14 residues long. Per the germline V gene, CDR1 is MDHEN and CDR2 is SYDVKM. J was trimmed by 5 bases and V by 3 bases; bases with no gene match: 6. For the CDR3, the DNA is TGTGCCAGCAGTTTTGCGGGAGTGGTGGAGACCCAGTACTTC. Translating gives CASSFAGVVETQYF.

V and J are TRBV13 and TRBJ2-1; 10 bases map to TRBD1. Germline V CDR1 and CDR2: PRHDT, FYEKMQ (reference sequence). The CDR3 is 14 residues long. V gave up 5 bases and J gave up 8 bases; unmatched junction bases: 6. CDR3 residues: CASSTRQGADEQFF. DNA of the CDR3: TGTGCCAGCAGCACGCGACAGGGGGCGGATGAGCAGTTCTTC.

V is TRBV11-2 and J is TRBJ1-2, with TRBD1 identical over 10 bases. The J segment lost 1 base and the V segment lost 3 bases, leaving 5 bases of the junction unmatched. The CDR3 runs 16 residues. Germline V gene data show CDR1 as SGHAT and CDR2 as FQNNGV. The chain's CDR3 is CASSLIRTGGNYGYTF. The CDR3 coding sequence is TGTGCCAGCAGCTTGATCCGGACAGGGGGTAACTATGGCTACACCTTC.

This clone was observed a few times. The chain employs TRBV21-1 and TRBJ2-7. TRBV21-1 is a documented pseudogene. This CDR3 has 11 residues. The CDR3 region is CASSKGCEQYF. The CDR3 coding sequence is TGTGCCAGCAGCAAGGGATGCGAGCAGTACTTC.

For this clone: A single base is all that separates this from a far larger clone, so a read error is likely. This chain uses TRBV27 with TRBJ1-1; 9 nucleotides line up with TRBD1. The CDR3 has 16 amino acids. CDR1 MNHEY and CDR2 SMNVEV come from the germline V gene (reference sequence). For the CDR3, the DNA is TGTGCCGGCAGTTCCCCCTACAGGGGGCAGAACACTGAAGCTTTCTTT. It codes for CAGSSPYRGQNTEAFF.

There are a few counts of this clone. This chain links TRBV6-6 with TRBJ2-5, with a possible D match to TRBD1 (5 bases). The CDR3 runs to 14 residues. Germline assignment: CDR1 MNHNY and CDR2 SVGAGI (reference sequence). V dropped 0 bases and J dropped 5 bases, with 10 bases sitting between them. The CDR3 spells CASSYSATEETQYF. The CDR3 DNA is TGTGCCAGCAGTTACTCTGCGACAGAGGAGACCCAGTACTTC.

This chain uses TRBV18 with TRBJ2-1; D gene unclear. The V end lost 0 bases, the J end lost 10 bases, and 7 bases lay between the germline ends. The germline V gene encodes CDR1 KGHSH and CDR2 LQKENI. This CDR3 has 12 residues. The CDR3 sequence is CASSPPGYEQFF. Written as DNA, the CDR3 is TGTGCCAGCTCACCACCCGGGTACGAGCAGTTCTTC.

This clone was seen at least ten times. This chain uses TRBV5-6 with TRBJ2-7; no reliable D call. V was clipped by 1 base and J by 3 bases, with 5 bases between them. Germline CDR1 SGHDT, CDR2 YYEEEE. The length of the CDR3 is 12 residues. The CDR3 loop is CASSLRSYEQYF. The CDR3 DNA reads TGTGCCAGCAGCTTGAGGAGCTACGAGCAGTACTTC.

The chain recombines TRBV7-2 with TRBJ2-4, with D possibly matching TRBD1 (7 bases). The CDR3 loop spans 17 amino acids. Trimming removed 5 bases from V and 6 bases from J, with 23 bases in between. Germline V lookup: CDR1 SGHTA, CDR2 FQGNSA. CDR3 bases: TGTGCCAGCAGCCCAGGAGGCGCAGGGGGGCCCACAAACATTCAGTACTTC. The encoded protein is CASSPGGAGGPTNIQYF.

Note on this clone: The likely explanation is a read error, given a far larger clone one base away. The same CDR3 is also encoded by other DNA sequences in this sample. The chain carries TRBV30 and TRBJ2-5, with 8 bases matching TRBD1. The closer fit of TRBJ2-7 to the DNA end suggests the J call may be wrong. This CDR3 is 14 amino acids long. CDR1 and CDR2 from the germline V gene are GTSNPN and SVGIG (reference sequence). The CDR3, as DNA: TGTGCCGCGCCCAGGACAGGGATCTCCTACGAGCAGTACTTC. Its translation: CAAPRTGISYEQYF.